Reported below is one T cell receptor (beta chain). No antigen is known for it. Active moderate-to-severe ophthalmopathy, Clinical Activity Score at least 3, NOSPECS at least 4, under 3 months' duration. Fresh 10 ml peripheral blood yielded PBMCs. This record comes from a study of T cells in Graves' hyperthyroidism and ophthalmopathy. Germline V gives CDR1 MNHNS, CDR2 SASEGT. The V segment lost 5 bases and the J segment 0 bases; nucleotides outside the gene matches: 9. The CDR3 covers 16 residues. Researchers amplified the TCR beta CDR3 regions from RNA transcripts. HTBI primers were the set used in a first-round RT-PCR of the TCR CDR3. TCRdb re-called the multiplex PCR reads with MiXCR, one entry per CDR3 protein. Of approximately 610,000 distinct CDR3 sequences listed, 14% to 15% are singletons. General study findings and limits: A model built on 13 V-J features separated ophthalmopathy from stable hyperthyroidism.

Sequencing was carried out using blood. J is TRBJ2-5 and V is TRBV6-1; 7 nucleotides match TRBD1. This TCR was recovered from a woman aged 35 to 49 with Graves' ophthalmopathy. The CDR3 DNA reads as TGTGCCAGCAGTACCCTGTCGGGACAGTACCAAGAGACCCAGTACTTC. Translation gives CASSTLSGQYQETQYF.